The 7 T cell receptor beta chains below come from one sample, sequenced in a study of cytomegalovirus exposure and HLA in healthy donors. A multiplex PCR was run with 60 Vbeta primers and 13 Jbeta primers. Sequenced by immunoSEQ multiplex PCR; TCRdb stores in-frame clones only, minus some. The repertoire has around 200,000 clones, about four fifths of them found once; the top ten carry about 6%. The sequencing sample was made of PBMCs. The source of these receptors is a man aged 40-55 years in good health and CMV-seropositive.

The J gene is TRBJ2-1, the V gene TRBV6-5; TRBD2 agrees at 12 bases. The CDR3 covers 14 residues. From germline, CDR1 is MNHEY and CDR2 SVGAGI. V dropped 9 bases and J dropped 7; count of bases not matched to a gene: 7. The CDR3 spells CASKTSGSPNEQFF. Here the CDR3 DNA reads TGTGCCAGTAAGACTAGCGGGAGTCCAAATGAGCAGTTCTTC.

The gene calls are TRBV19 and TRBJ2-2; D gene ambiguous. Germline lookup yields CDR1 LNHDA and CDR2 SQIVND (reference sequence). V was shortened by 5 bases and J by 0 bases, with 10 bases between the two germline ends. The CDR3 is 15 amino acids. The CDR3 nucleotides are TGTGCCAGTAGTTATGCCAGCGCGAACACCGGGGAGCTGTTTTTT. Its translation is CASSYASANTGELFF.

This clone was seen a single time. As DNA, the CDR3 is TGTGCCAGCAGCCAGCGGGGGGGGAGTGGCTACACCTTC. Protein sequence: CASSQRGGSGYTF. This chain joins TRBV7-9 and TRBJ1-2, with D tentatively TRBD1 (5 bases). The germline V gene encodes CDR1 SEHNR and CDR2 FQNEAQ (reference sequence). The CDR3 has 13 amino acids. V lost 5 bases to trimming and J lost 7 bases, with 14 bases between them.

The V gene is TRBV10-1, the J gene TRBJ2-3; 11 nucleotides agree with TRBD1. Trimming removed 3 bases from V and 4 bases from J; junction bases left unmatched: 6. The CDR3 covers 16 residues. The germline V gene has CDR1 WNHNN and CDR2 SYGVQD (reference sequence). The CDR3 bases are TGCGCCAGCAGTGATCCTCGGGACAGGGGGTCAGATACGCAGTATTTT. It codes for CASSDPRDRGSDTQYF.

This clone showed up just once. The chain employs TRBV13 and TRBJ1-1; TRBD1 is a possible D gene (5 bases). V gave up 2 bases and J gave up 5 bases, with 9 bases separating them. The CDR3 loop spans 13 amino acids. Germline V CDR1 and CDR2: PRHDT, FYEKMQ (reference sequence). CDR3 residues: CASSLKGRTEAFF. The DNA of the CDR3 is TGTGCCAGCAGCTTAAAGGGGCGGACTGAAGCTTTCTTT. The full variable domain, with the rest looked up from reference TRBV13 and TRBJ1-1, is AAGVIQSPRHLIKEKRETATLKCYPIPRHDTVYWYQQGPGQDPQFLISFYEKMQSDKGSIPDRFSAQQFSDYHSELNMSSLELGDSALYFCASSLKGRTEAFFGQGTRLTVV.

V and J are TRBV19 and TRBJ1-4, with 8 bases matching TRBD1. The length of the CDR3 is 15 residues. Germline V gene sequence: CDR1 LNHDA, CDR2 SQIVND (reference sequence). The ends lost 5 bases at V and 6 bases at J; junction bases unmatched: 8. The CDR3 is CASSFGQGGHEKLFF. Here the CDR3 DNA reads TGTGCCAGTAGTTTCGGACAGGGAGGGCATGAAAAACTGTTTTTT.

V gene TRBV9 combines with J gene TRBJ2-5, with 8 bases that match TRBD2. V dropped 0 bases and J dropped 2; count of bases not matched to a gene: 3. From germline, CDR1 is SGDLS and CDR2 YYNGEE. This CDR3 is built from 15 residues. The CDR3 DNA follows: TGTGCCAGCAGCGTAGCGGGCGGGAGGCAAGAGACCCAGTACTTC. Translation gives CASSVAGGRQETQYF. Based on the CDR3 plus reference TRBV9 and TRBJ2-5, the full variable domain is DSGVTQTPKHLITATGQRVTLRCSPRSGDLSVYWYQQSLDQGLQFLIQYYNGEERAKGNILERFSAQQFPDLHSELNLSSLELGDSALYFCASSVAGGRQETQYFGPGTRLLVL.